The 32 T cell receptor beta chains below all came from one sample that was sequenced in a study of prognosis after radiotherapy for stage I lung cancer. Genomic DNA provided the template from which TCR beta CDR3 was amplified by two-round multiplex PCR. Individual primers that were specific to each TRBV and TRBJ gene served in first-round PCR. TCRdb passed the multiplex PCR reads through MiXCR, listing each CDR3 protein once. Of about 20,000 distinct CDR3 sequences listed, about 42% are singletons. The sequences come from PBMCs, collected before or after stereotactic body radiation therapy (not recorded which). These TCRs come from a donor at least 50 years old with non-small cell lung cancer.

Comment on this clonotype: This likely traces to a read error, being one base from a far larger clone. The chain has TRBV6-9 and TRBJ2-2; 9 bases are shared with TRBD2. This CDR3 has 16 amino acids. The J segment lost 5 bases and the V segment lost 3 bases, leaving 7 bases of the junction unmatched. Germline V gene sequence: CDR1 MNHGY, CDR2 SVAAGI. The chain's CDR3 is CASSYSMTSGTGELFF. The CDR3 bases are TGTGCCAGCAGTTACTCTATGACTAGCGGTACCGGGGAGCTGTTTTTT.

Ten or more counts support this clonotype. The chain uses TRBV3-1 and TRBJ2-5, with 10 positions matching TRBD2. V was clipped by 4 bases and J by 2 bases; unmatched bases: 4. Looked up from germline, CDR1 is LGHDT and CDR2 is YNNKEL (reference sequence). CDR3 length: 15 amino acids. The CDR3 DNA follows: TGTGCCAGCAGCCCTAGCGGGGGTTTTCAAGAGACCCAGTACTTC. Amino acids: CASSPSGGFQETQYF.

V usage is TRBV6-2 or TRBV6-3 and J usage is TRBJ2-1; unclear D gene. V was clipped by 0 bases and J by 1 base, with 10 bases between them. The CDR3 spans 16 residues. Germline V gene lookup returns CDR1 MNHEY and CDR2 SVGEGT. The CDR3 nucleotides read TGTGCCAGCAGTTACTCGATTCCTGGGTCCTACAATGAGCAGTTCTTC. This translates into CASSYSIPGSYNEQFF.

Within the sample, this clonotype is medium-sized. The chain recombines TRBV5-1 with TRBJ2-1; unclear D gene. From germline, CDR1 is SGHRS and CDR2 YFSETQ. Between the trimmed V and J ends, which lost 0 bases and 0 bases, there was a span of 4 bases. This CDR3 region has 14 residues. As DNA, the CDR3 is TGCGCCAGCAGCTTGGGCTTCTCCTACAATGAGCAGTTCTTC. As protein: CASSLGFSYNEQFF.

A word on this clonotype: A far larger clone is just one base off, so this is likely a read error. Because it lacks the conserved phenylalanine or tryptophan at the end, this CDR3 is likely a read error. The J gene is TRBJ2-5, the V gene TRBV11-2; D may be TRBD2 (5 bases). The J call may be faulty, since TRBJ2-1 better matches the DNA end. The germline V gene encodes CDR1 SGHAT and CDR2 FQNNGV. This CDR3 has 15 residues. In DNA form, the CDR3 reads TGTGCCAGCAGCTTAGGTAGCGACCCCTACAATGAGCAGTTCTTA. As protein: CASSLGSDPYNEQFL.

There are many counts of this clonotype. This rearrangement joins TRBV10-3 to TRBJ2-2; D unresolved. V was shortened by 7 bases and J by 7 bases, with 7 bases between the two germline ends. Germline V gene data show CDR1 as ENHRY and CDR2 as SYGVKD. This CDR3 region has 11 residues. This CDR3 is CAITAGGELFF. CDR3 nucleotides: TGTGCCATCACCGCCGGCGGGGAGCTGTTTTTT.

This clonotype was observed at least ten times. V and J are TRBV10-3 and TRBJ2-1; 13 bases match TRBD2. Germline trimming cut 6 bases from V and 9 bases from J; bases unmatched to any gene: 5. Germline values: CDR1 ENHRY, CDR2 SYGVKD. The CDR3 contains 14 residues. CDR3 amino acids: CAIRGLAGIGEQFF. In nucleotides, the CDR3 is TGTGCCATCAGGGGACTAGCGGGAATAGGTGAGCAGTTCTTC.

A remark on this clonotype: This may come from a read error, since a much larger clone is one base off. The gene calls are TRBV7-3 and TRBJ2-5, with D perhaps TRBD1 or TRBD2 (7 bases each). Germline CDR1 reads SGHTA; CDR2 reads FQGTGA. V was shortened by 4 bases and J by 6 bases, with 18 bases between the two germline ends. This CDR3 is built from 15 residues. CDR3 coding DNA: TGTGCCAGCAGCTCGGCAGGGGGGGGACAACAGACCCAGTACTTC. This gives the protein CASSSAGGGQQTQYF.

This clonotype was seen repeatedly, ten times or more. The chain has TRBV12-3 or TRBV12-4 and TRBJ1-2; 7 nucleotides match TRBD1. Trimming took 4 bases from V and 3 from J; bases not matched to a gene: 8. The CDR3 spans 15 residues. CDR3 sequence (DNA): TGTGCCAGCAGTTCCTGGGCAGGGGGAGACTATGGCTACACCTTC. Its translation is CASSSWAGGDYGYTF.

This clonotype is labeled as medium-sized. This chain joins TRBV7-3 and TRBJ2-3; no clear D gene. The CDR3 extends over 12 amino acids. V was cut by 5 bases and J by 4 bases, with 7 bases left in between. The germline gives CDR1 SGHTA, CDR2 FQGTGA. This chain's CDR3 is CASSSSSDTQYF. The CDR3 region has the DNA TGTGCCAGCAGCAGTTCGTCAGATACGCAGTATTTT.

This clonotype was seen ten or more times. The rearrangement links TRBV7-2 to TRBJ1-2; 8 nucleotides match TRBD1. This CDR3 contains 15 residues. Germline V CDR1 and CDR2: SGHTA, FQGNSA. V shed 5 bases and J 5 bases; nucleotides not matched to a gene: 10. The CDR3 loop reads CASSPLVGTGYGYTF. DNA of the CDR3: TGTGCCAGCAGCCCCCTTGTCGGGACAGGTTATGGCTACACCTTC.

This clonotype was recorded many times. The V and J genes are TRBV5-1 and TRBJ1-3, with TRBD1 matching over 8 bases. J lost 2 bases, V lost 0 bases, and 4 bases had no gene match. This CDR3 has 16 residues. The germline CDR1 and CDR2 sequences are SGHRS and YFSETQ. CDR3 DNA sequence: TGCGCCAGCAGCTTGGCCCAGGGGGCAGCTGGAAACACCATATATTTT. Its translation is CASSLAQGAAGNTIYF. The full variable domain, in which reference TRBV5-1 and TRBJ1-3 provide the parts outside the CDR3, is KAGVTQTPRYLIKTRGQQVTLSCSPISGHRSVSWYQQTPGQGLQFLFEYFSETQRNKGNFPGRFSGRQFSNSRSEMNVSTLELGDSALYLCASSLAQGAAGNTIYFGEGSWLTVV.

This clonotype was counted between two and nine times. This may come from a read error, since a much larger clone is one base off. This chain joins TRBV6-2 or TRBV6-3 and TRBJ1-5, with D hard to call. The CDR3 loop spans 14 amino acids. The V gene lost 6 bases and the J gene lost 2 bases, with 11 bases spanning the gap. Germline lookup yields CDR1 MNHEY and CDR2 SVGEGT. DNA for the CDR3: TGTGCCAGCAGCACACCCCAGTGCAATCAGCCCCAGCATTTT. Translation: CASSTPQCNQPQHF.

This clonotype was seen repeatedly, ten times or more. This chain links TRBV12-3 or TRBV12-4 with TRBJ2-5; D could derive from TRBD1 or TRBD2 (6 bases each). V lost 0 bases and J 5 bases, leaving 10 bases between the germline ends. The CDR3 extends over 14 amino acids. The CDR3: CASSLARRGETQYF. As DNA, the CDR3 is TGTGCCAGCAGTTTAGCGAGGAGGGGGGAGACCCAGTACTTC.

This clonotype was seen repeatedly, ten times or more. The V gene is TRBV20-1, the J gene TRBJ2-7; TRBD2 aligns across 8 bases. V was pared by 2 bases and J by 4 bases, with 1 base of the junction left unmatched. This CDR3 is 12 amino acids long. Germline lookup yields CDR1 DFQATT and CDR2 SNEGSKA (reference sequence). DNA of the CDR3: TGCAGTGCTAGACTAGCGGGTTACGAGCAGTACTTC. It encodes CSARLAGYEQYF.

This clonotype was recorded many times. The chain recombines TRBV18 with TRBJ2-5; 13 bases match TRBD2. CDR1 is KGHSH and CDR2 is LQKENI in the germline V gene. V lost 4 bases to trimming and J lost 5 bases; unmatched junction nucleotides: 13. The CDR3 covers 18 residues. The CDR3 DNA reads TGTGCCAGCTCACTAAATAAAGGACTAGCGGGAGTACGGGAGACCCAGTACTTC. The encoded protein is CASSLNKGLAGVRETQYF.

This clonotype showed up many times. This chain joins TRBV19 and TRBJ2-7; 10 nucleotides match TRBD2. The CDR3 consists of 13 residues. Germline V gives CDR1 LNHDA, CDR2 SQIVND (reference sequence). The trim removed 6 bases at V and 3 bases at J, leaving 2 bases unmatched. The CDR3: CASSGTSDYEQYF. The CDR3 bases are TGTGCCAGTAGCGGGACTAGCGACTACGAGCAGTACTTC.

About this clonotype itself: Since a far larger clone is one base different, this is likely a read error. The chain is built from TRBV6-4 and TRBJ2-7; 9 bases line up with TRBD2. Germline V gene lookup returns CDR1 MRHNA and CDR2 SNTAGT. The V segment lost 4 bases and the J segment 0 bases; nucleotides outside the gene matches: 7. The length of the CDR3 is 16 residues. CDR3 sequence (DNA): TGTGCCAGCAGTGCCTCCTTGCGGGAGGGCTCCTACGAGCAGTACTTC. This encodes CASSASLREGSYEQYF.

This clonotype was seen ten or more times. This may come from a read error, since a much larger clone is one base off. V is TRBV27 and J is TRBJ2-1; maybe TRBD2 (5 bases). In germline, CDR1 is MNHEY, CDR2 SMNVEV (reference sequence). The CDR3 sequence is 15 residues long. CDR3: CGSRAGVNSYNEQFF. As DNA, the CDR3 is TGTGGCAGCCGTGCCGGGGTAAACTCCTACAATGAGCAGTTCTTC.

This chain joins TRBV20-1 and TRBJ1-6; tentative D call: TRBD1 (5 bases). The CDR3 extends over 14 amino acids. Germline V gene lookup returns CDR1 DFQATT and CDR2 SNEGSKA (reference sequence). Trimming left V 2 bases short and J 5 bases short, with 10 bases between. CDR3 DNA sequence: TGCAGTGCTAGAAAGGGGCGGGATAATTCACCCCTCCACTTT. Translation gives CSARKGRDNSPLHF.

There are many counts of this clonotype. The chain uses TRBV27 and TRBJ2-1; TRBD1 aligns across 7 bases. V shed 6 bases and J 4 bases; nucleotides not matched to a gene: 9. The CDR3 has 15 residues. Germline values: CDR1 MNHEY, CDR2 SMNVEV (reference sequence). The CDR3 DNA reads as TGTGCCAGCAGACCCCGACAGGGAGTATACAATGAGCAGTTCTTC. The encoded protein is CASRPRQGVYNEQFF.

DNA for the CDR3: TGTGCCAGCAGCTTAGCCGGGAGCACCACAGATACGCAGTATTTT. It yields the protein CASSLAGSTTDTQYF. V usage is TRBV7-3 and J usage is TRBJ2-3; D may be TRBD2 (6 bases). The germline V gene has CDR1 SGHTA and CDR2 FQGTGA. There are 15 residues in the CDR3. The V gene lost 2 bases and the J gene lost 2 bases, with 11 bases spanning the gap.

Remarks on this clonotype: The junction departs from germline at one end; a sequencing error may be responsible. The rearrangement links TRBV28 to TRBJ2-7, with D perhaps matching TRBD1 or TRBD2 (5 bases each). Germline assignment: CDR1 MDHEN and CDR2 SYDVKM. The CDR3 spans 13 residues. CDR3 protein: CASRGRVTYDQYF. CDR3 DNA: TGTGCCAGCAGGGGGCGGGTCACCTACGACCAGTACTTC.

As regards this clonotype: It differs at one base from a far larger clone, so likely a read error. The V gene is TRBV6-4, the J gene TRBJ1-3; unclear D gene. Germline V lookup: CDR1 MRHNA, CDR2 SNTAGT. The CDR3 runs 17 residues. CDR3 DNA sequence: TGTGCCAGCAGTCAGCAGTATCCCGGGCACTCTGGAAACACCACATATTTT. It codes for CASSQQYPGHSGNTTYF.

The gene calls are TRBV7-2 and TRBJ1-2, with D uncertain. Germline V gene lookup returns CDR1 SGHTA and CDR2 FQGNSA. The CDR3 is 14 amino acids. V lost 3 bases to trimming and J lost 8 bases, with 16 bases between them. The CDR3 DNA follows: TGTGCCAGCAGCTTTCAGTGGTTTCGGGCCGGCTACACCTTC. Protein sequence: CASSFQWFRAGYTF.

This clonotype was seen many times. The CDR3 reads CASSQQGAHTGELFF. The CDR3 bases are TGTGCCAGCAGCCAACAGGGGGCGCACACCGGGGAGCTGTTTTTT. The chain combines TRBV12-3 or TRBV12-4 with TRBJ2-2, with 9 bases lining up with TRBD1. The CDR3 has 15 amino acids. V trimming: 6 bases; J trimming: 3 bases; junction bases outside the gene matches: 5.

By frequency in the sample, this clonotype is medium-sized (0.01 to 0.1%). The chain couples TRBV5-1 to TRBJ1-2; maybe TRBD1 (5 bases). The V gene's germline CDR1 is SGHRS and CDR2 YFSETQ. This CDR3 has 14 residues. Trimming pared 4 bases from V and 1 base from J, leaving 11 bases between. In nucleotides, the CDR3 is TGCGCCAGCAGCACCGGGACTAATAACTATGGCTACACCTTC. Protein sequence: CASSTGTNNYGYTF. The full variable domain, completed using reference TRBV5-1 and TRBJ1-2, is KAGVTQTPRYLIKTRGQQVTLSCSPISGHRSVSWYQQTPGQGLQFLFEYFSETQRNKGNFPGRFSGRQFSNSRSEMNVSTLELGDSALYLCASSTGTNNYGYTFGSGTRLTVV.

The chain has TRBV19 and TRBJ1-6, with D unresolved. The CDR3 is 12 residues long. V was clipped by 3 bases and J by 9 bases, with 6 bases between them. The germline V gene has CDR1 LNHDA and CDR2 SQIVND (reference sequence). The CDR3 region has the DNA TGTGCCAGTAGTATCGCGGGTTCACCCCTCCACTTT. This sequence encodes CASSIAGSPLHF.

Comment on this clonotype: A much larger clone differs by one base, so this may be a read error. This rearrangement joins TRBV10-3 to TRBJ2-7, with 8 bases aligning to TRBD1. CDR1 is ENHRY and CDR2 is SYGVKD in the germline V gene. This CDR3 has 13 residues. V lost 6 bases and J lost 1; bases outside the gene matches: 2. CDR3 DNA: TGTGCCATCAGAACAGGGGGATCCTACGAGCAGTACTTC. This codes for CAIRTGGSYEQYF.

The chain links TRBV5-8 to TRBJ2-1, with TRBD2 identical over 10 bases. V lost 4 bases and J lost 7; bases outside the gene matches: 14. CDR1 SGHTS and CDR2 YDEGEE come from the germline V gene. This CDR3 is 17 amino acids long. CDR3 residues: CASSGYGRTSGMNEQFF. CDR3 DNA sequence: TGTGCCAGCAGCGGATACGGAAGGACTAGCGGCATGAATGAGCAGTTCTTC.

This clonotype rates as medium-sized. The chain uses TRBV12-3 or TRBV12-4 and TRBJ1-3, with TRBD1 as a possible D gene (6 bases). CDR3 size: 12 residues. Trimming left V 5 bases short and J 9 bases short, with 11 bases between. The CDR3 loop is CASSPRGPTIYF. The CDR3 coding sequence is TGTGCCAGCAGTCCCAGGGGTCCCACCATATATTTT.

Many counts were recorded for this clonotype. The J gene is TRBJ2-4, the V gene TRBV27, with D possibly TRBD2 on 5 matching bases. This CDR3 has 13 residues. Germline CDR1 is MNHEY and CDR2 is SMNVEV (reference sequence). V dropped 6 bases and J dropped 3 bases, with 9 bases sitting between them. The CDR3 is CASSGGSKNIQYF. In DNA, the CDR3 is TGTGCCAGCAGCGGAGGTAGCAAAAACATTCAGTACTTC.